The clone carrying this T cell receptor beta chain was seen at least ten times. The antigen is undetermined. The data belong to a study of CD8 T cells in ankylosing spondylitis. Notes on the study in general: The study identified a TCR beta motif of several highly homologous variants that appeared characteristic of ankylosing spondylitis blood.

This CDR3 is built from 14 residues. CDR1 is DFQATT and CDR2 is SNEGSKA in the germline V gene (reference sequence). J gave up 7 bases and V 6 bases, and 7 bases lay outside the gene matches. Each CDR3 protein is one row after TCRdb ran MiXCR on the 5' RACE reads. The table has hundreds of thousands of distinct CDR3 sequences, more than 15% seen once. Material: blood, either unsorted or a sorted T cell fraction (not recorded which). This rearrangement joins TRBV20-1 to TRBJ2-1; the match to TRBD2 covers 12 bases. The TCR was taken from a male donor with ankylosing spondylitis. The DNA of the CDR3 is TGCAGTGCCATCCTAGCGGGGGGGAGAAATGAGCAGTTCTTC. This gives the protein CSAILAGGRNEQFF.